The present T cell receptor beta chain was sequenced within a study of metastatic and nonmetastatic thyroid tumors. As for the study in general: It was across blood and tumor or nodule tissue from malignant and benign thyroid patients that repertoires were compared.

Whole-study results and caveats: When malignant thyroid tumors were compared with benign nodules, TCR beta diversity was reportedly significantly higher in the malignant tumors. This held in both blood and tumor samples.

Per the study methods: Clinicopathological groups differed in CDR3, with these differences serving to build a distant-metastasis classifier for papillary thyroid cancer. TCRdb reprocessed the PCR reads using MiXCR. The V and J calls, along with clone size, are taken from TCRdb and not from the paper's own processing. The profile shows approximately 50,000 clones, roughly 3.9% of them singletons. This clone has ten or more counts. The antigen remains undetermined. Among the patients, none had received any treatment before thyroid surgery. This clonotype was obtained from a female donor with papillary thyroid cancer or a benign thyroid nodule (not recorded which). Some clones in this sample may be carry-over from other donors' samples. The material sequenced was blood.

This CDR3 reads CASSYGENTEAFF. The CDR3 DNA sequence: TGTGCCAGCAGTTACGGGGAGAACACTGAAGCTTTCTTT. The chain couples TRBV6-2 or TRBV6-3 to TRBJ1-1, with unresolved D. The V and J ends lost 2 bases and 1 base respectively, with 5 bases between them. The CDR3 loop spans 13 amino acids. Germline V gives CDR1 MNHEY, CDR2 SVGEGT.